The sample holds many counts of the clone carrying this TCR beta chain. At one end the junction does not follow the germline gene, possibly because of a read error. Read sequence stops 3 residues before the CDR3 end, and the germline J gene provides the missing end. The sample comes from a study of T cell clonality in common variable immunodeficiency. The protocol was immunoSEQ multiplex PCR, while the TCRdb copy is restricted to in-frame clones and leaves out a portion. The record shows under 45,000 clones for this sample, with no singletons present. CDR3 length equals 15 residues. In germline, CDR1 is LGHNA, CDR2 YNFKEQ. Most patients and controls had Caucasian heritage.

This chain joins TRBV4-2 and TRBJ1-5, with 7 bases lining up with TRBD1. Specimen: peripheral blood mononuclear cells. The origin of this receptor is a person between 18 and 70 years old in good health. The DNA read from the CDR3 is TGCGCCAGCAGTCCCCGGGACAGCCCCAATCAGCCC. Protein product: CASSPRDSPNQP. In full, the CDR3 is CASSPRDSPNQPQHF.